Listed below are T cell receptor beta chains from one sample, sequenced in a study of blood T cell repertoires in COVID-19. Here immunoSEQ multiplex PCR was the method, and the copy in TCRdb shows in-frame clones only, minus some. The sample records 250,000 to 350,000 clones, roughly nine tenths being singletons. Sample: peripheral blood. The receptors were gathered from a woman between 35 and 50 years old who had recovered from COVID-19. CDR3s include the opening cysteine and the closing phenylalanine or tryptophan. Each record gives: CDR3 DNA, CDR3 protein, D gene, J gene, clone size, V gene. D genes are given only for firm matches. Clone size is given for some rows only: seen once, a few or many times, or a class if the clone is expanded.

TGTGCCAGCAGTCACAGGGGGGATTACGAGCAGTACTTC CASSHRGDYEQYF TRBD1 TRBJ2-7 - TRBV25-1
TGTGCCACCAGTCACTGGACTAGCGGGAGTTCCGGGGAGCTGTTTTTT CATSHWTSGSSGELFF TRBD2 TRBJ2-2 - TRBV24-1
TGTGCCAGCAGTTTAATGGAGGGGTTGGGCTACGAGCAGTACTTC CASSLMEGLGYEQYF - TRBJ2-7 - TRBV27
TGTGCCAGTAAGGAGCGCCCCGACCGGTCCTACGAGCAGTACTTC CASKERPDRSYEQYF - TRBJ2-7 once TRBV19
TGTGCCAGCAGTTCCCCGGCAGGGGGCAGCGGTGGCTACACCTTC CASSSPAGGSGGYTF TRBD1 TRBJ1-2 - TRBV27
TGTGCCAGCAGACCGGGGCTAGCGGGAAACTCCTACAATGAGCAGTTCTTC CASRPGLAGNSYNEQFF TRBD2 TRBJ2-1 - TRBV27
TGTGCTAGTGGTCCCGGACTAGCGGACTACAATGAGCAGTTCTTC CASGPGLADYNEQFF TRBD2 TRBJ2-1 - TRBV12-5
TGCAGTGCTAGTGAGACAGGGGGCGCGAAGCCTATTAACACTGAAGCTTTCTTT CSASETGGAKPINTEAFF TRBD1 TRBJ1-1 - TRBV20-1
TGTGCCAGTCAGGGGCAGAACACCGGGGAGCTGTTTTTT CASQGQNTGELFF - TRBJ2-2 - TRBV10-3
TGTGCCAGCAGCCTTAGCGGGAGGTTTAGCGAGCAGTACTTC CASSLSGRFSEQYF TRBD2 TRBJ2-7 - TRBV3-1/TRBV3-2
TGTGCCTGGAGCCAGGGTCGAGCCGAGCAGTACTTC CAWSQGRAEQYF - TRBJ2-7 - TRBV30
TGTGCCAGCAGACAACTAGCGGTCTCCTACAATGAGCAGTTCTTC CASRQLAVSYNEQFF TRBD2 TRBJ2-1 - TRBV2
TGTGCCAGTAGTTCCGGGACAGGGAGGGACACTGAAGCTTTCTTT CASSSGTGRDTEAFF TRBD1 TRBJ1-1 - TRBV19
TGTGCCAGCAGCTTAAAGCGGGAATCTGGGGAGCAGTTCTTC CASSLKRESGEQFF TRBD2 TRBJ2-1 - TRBV11-2
TGTGCCACCAGCCGGGGACAGGGCAACACCGGGGAGCTGTTTTTT CATSRGQGNTGELFF TRBD1 TRBJ2-2 - TRBV24-1
TGTGCCAGCAGCCCGGACAGGGGCAACACTGAAGCTTTCTTT CASSPDRGNTEAFF TRBD1 TRBJ1-1 - TRBV6-5
TGCGCCAGCAGCCAAGATTTCGGGACTGAGAGCTCCTACGAGCAGTACTTC CASSQDFGTESSYEQYF - TRBJ2-7 - TRBV4-1
TGTGCCAGCAGCTTGGCCCCGGGAGTTTTGACAGATACGCAGTATTTT CASSLAPGVLTDTQYF - TRBJ2-3 - TRBV5-4
TGTGCCAGTAGCCCGGGACAGGGGCTTGGGTATAATTCACCCCTCCACTTT CASSPGQGLGYNSPLHF TRBD1 TRBJ1-6 - TRBV19
TGTGCCAGCAGTGTCGCAGAAGATCAGCCCCAGCATTTT CASSVAEDQPQHF - TRBJ1-5 - TRBV2
TGTGCCAGCAGCCTTAACTATGGCTACACCTTC CASSLNYGYTF - TRBJ1-2 - TRBV12-3/TRBV12-4
TGTGCCAGCAGCTTAGCGGGACAGGGTAGCTCACCCCTCCACTTT CASSLAGQGSSPLHF TRBD1 TRBJ1-6 - TRBV7-6
TGCAGCGTTGAAGGGGTAGCGGGAGGGGTAGATACGCAGTATTTT CSVEGVAGGVDTQYF TRBD2 TRBJ2-3 - TRBV29-1
TGCGCCAGCAGCTTGGAAGGGGACAGGCCCCAGTACTTC CASSLEGDRPQYF TRBD1 TRBJ2-5 few TRBV5-1
TGTGCCAGCGGGACATTGGCTGGAAACACCATATATTTT CASGTLAGNTIYF - TRBJ1-3 - TRBV30
TGTGCCAGCAGCTTAGAGGGGGATGAGCAGTTCTTC CASSLEGDEQFF - TRBJ2-1 - TRBV7-9
TGTGCCAGCAGTCTGCAGGGGGCACTGCAAGAGACCCAGTACTTC CASSLQGALQETQYF TRBD1 TRBJ2-5 - TRBV27
TGTGCCAGCTCCGGGGGGTACGACTATGGCTACACCTTC CASSGGYDYGYTF - TRBJ1-2 - TRBV18
TGCGCCAGCAGCTTGGAGGGGGTTAGCGGGAGCACAGATACGCAGTATTTT CASSLEGVSGSTDTQYF - TRBJ2-3 - TRBV5-1
TGTGCCAGCAGCCAGACAGGGGGTGGTGAAAAACTGTTTTTT CASSQTGGGEKLFF TRBD1 TRBJ1-4 - TRBV3-1/TRBV3-2
TGTGCCAGCTCTCTCGACCAGGAAGAGACCCAGTACTTC CASSLDQEETQYF - TRBJ2-5 once TRBV18
TGCGCCAGCAGCCAAGTGTCTAGCGGAAACGTGGTCACAGATACGCAGTATTTT CASSQVSSGNVVTDTQYF TRBD2 TRBJ2-3 - TRBV4-1
TGTGCCAGCAGCCCCATTCGGACAGTGTCCTACGAGCAGTACTTC CASSPIRTVSYEQYF - TRBJ2-7 - TRBV7-9
TGTGCCTGGAGCCGACAGGGGGGCGACAGCTACACCTTC CAWSRQGGDSYTF TRBD1 TRBJ1-2 - TRBV30
TGTGCCAGCAGCCAAGATCCGCGGGGGCGTGAGACCCAGTACTTC CASSQDPRGRETQYF - TRBJ2-5 - TRBV3-1/TRBV3-2
TGTGCCAGCAGCCAGAACCGGGTTCCCAATCAGCCCCAGCATTTT CASSQNRVPNQPQHF - TRBJ1-5 - TRBV3-1/TRBV3-2
TGCAGCGTCGAAGTGACTAGCGTGGGGCGCACAGATACGCAGTATTTT CSVEVTSVGRTDTQYF TRBD2 TRBJ2-3 - TRBV29-1
TGTGCTAGTGGTTTGGAGCGGGATCCCTACGAGCAGTACTTC CASGLERDPYEQYF TRBD2 TRBJ2-7 - TRBV12-5
TGCGCCAGCAGCCACAGGAATGGCTACACCTTC CASSHRNGYTF - TRBJ1-2 - TRBV4-1
TGTGCCAGCAGTTCTAACAGGGTGGGCAATCAGCCCCAGCATTTT CASSSNRVGNQPQHF - TRBJ1-5 - TRBV28
TGTGCCAGCTCACCACCGACAGGGTGGAACACTGAAGCTTTCTTT CASSPPTGWNTEAFF TRBD1 TRBJ1-1 - TRBV18
TGTGCCAGCAGCTTATTGGGGAGCTCGCTCTCGTTGTGGTACGAGCAGTACTTC CASSLLGSSLSLWYEQYF - TRBJ2-7 - TRBV7-8